This note documents a single T cell receptor beta chain sequence. Its antigen remains unknown. These data come from a study of CD8 T cells in ankylosing spondylitis. Germline V CDR1 and CDR2: SGHAT, FQNNGV. This CDR3 has 17 residues. The junction had 13 bases not matched to a gene; V was cut back by 5 bases and J by 3 bases. The study, taken as a whole, reports: Significantly higher representation of disease-linked clones was reported for matched ankylosing spondylitis synovial fluid.

TCRdb re-analysed the 5' RACE reads in MiXCR, keeping a single row per CDR3 protein. The table has 150,000 to 200,000 distinct CDR3 sequences, roughly 12% seen once. The material sequenced was blood, either unsorted or a sorted T cell fraction (not recorded which). This sequence originates from a male donor with ankylosing spondylitis or in good health (not recorded which). The rearrangement joins TRBV11-2 to TRBJ2-5; TRBD2 agrees at 9 bases. The CDR3 protein is CASSPPTAGGLEETQYF. The CDR3 coding sequence is TGTGCCAGCAGCCCCCCCACGGCGGGGGGGCTGGAAGAGACCCAGTACTTC.